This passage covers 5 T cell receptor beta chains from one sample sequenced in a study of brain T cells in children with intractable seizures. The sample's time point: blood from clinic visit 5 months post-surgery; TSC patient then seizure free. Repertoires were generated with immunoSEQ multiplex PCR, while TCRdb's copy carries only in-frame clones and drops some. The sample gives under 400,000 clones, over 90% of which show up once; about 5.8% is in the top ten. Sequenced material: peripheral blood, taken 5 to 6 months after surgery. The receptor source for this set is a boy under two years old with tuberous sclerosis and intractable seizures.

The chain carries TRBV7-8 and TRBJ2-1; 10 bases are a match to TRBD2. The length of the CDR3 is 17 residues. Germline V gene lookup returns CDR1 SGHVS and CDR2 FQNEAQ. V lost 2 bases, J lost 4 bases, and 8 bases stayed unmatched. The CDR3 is CASSLYYSGRSYNEQFF. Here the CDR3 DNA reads TGTGCCAGCAGCTTATACTATAGCGGGAGGTCTTACAATGAGCAGTTCTTC.

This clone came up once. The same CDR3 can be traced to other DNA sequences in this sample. DNA of the CDR3: TGTGCCAGCAGTTACAGGGGTGGAGGCTACACCTTC. This translates into CASSYRGGGYTF. The V gene is TRBV6-5, the J gene TRBJ1-2; maybe TRBD1 (5 bases). The CDR3 spans 12 residues. Trimming removed 2 bases from V and 8 bases from J, with 9 bases in between. The germline V gene encodes CDR1 MNHEY and CDR2 SVGAGI.

As DNA, the CDR3 is TGTGCCAGCAGCAAAGTTGAGTCAGGGGATAGCAATCAGCCCCAGCATTTT. Amino acids: CASSKVESGDSNQPQHF. The rearrangement links TRBV21-1 to TRBJ1-5; the DNA was not used to check the table's D call, TRBD1. TRBV21-1 is recorded as a pseudogene. The CDR3 sequence is 17 residues long.

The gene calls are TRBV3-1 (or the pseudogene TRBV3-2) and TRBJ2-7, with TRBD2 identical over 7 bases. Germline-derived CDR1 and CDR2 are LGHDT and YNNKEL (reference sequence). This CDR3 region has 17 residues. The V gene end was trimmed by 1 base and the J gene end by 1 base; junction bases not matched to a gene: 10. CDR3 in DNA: TGTGCCAGCAGCCAAGCTAGCGGCGGGGGAAGTTCCTACGAGCAGTACTTC. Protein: CASSQASGGGSSYEQYF.

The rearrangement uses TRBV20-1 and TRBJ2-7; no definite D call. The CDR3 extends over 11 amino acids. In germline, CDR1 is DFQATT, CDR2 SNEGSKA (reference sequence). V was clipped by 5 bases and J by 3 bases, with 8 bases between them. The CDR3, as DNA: TGCAGTGCTCCATGGGGCTACGAGCAGTACTTC. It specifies CSAPWGYEQYF.